Listed here are 14 T cell receptor beta chains from one sample, sequenced in a study of CD8 T cells in Susac syndrome. An input of roughly 0.5 to 1 ug of RNA was subjected to reverse transcription using random hexamers. Via MiXCR, TCRdb re-called the immunoSEQ multiplex PCR reads, giving one row per CDR3 protein. The top ten clones hold 0.11% to 0.15% of a sample with 95,000 to 150,000 distinct CDR3 sequences, over 95% of them seen once. The source material was CD4+ T cells from PBMCs. Receptor source: a human donor with Susac syndrome.

The genes are TRBV4-1 and TRBJ2-4, with D unclear. The CDR3 has 13 residues. Between the trimmed V and J ends, which lost 0 bases and 15 bases, there was a span of 15 bases. CDR1 and CDR2 (germline): MGHRA, YSYEKL. The DNA for the CDR3 is TGCGCCAGCAGCCAAGATCCCCAGACAAGGCGGTACTTC. This gives the protein CASSQDPQTRRYF.

The rearrangement links TRBV11-1 to TRBJ2-7; D gene uncertain. The CDR3 is 12 amino acids. Trimming cost V 5 bases and J 2 bases, with 7 bases left between them. Germline loops: CDR1 SGHAT, CDR2 FQDESV (reference sequence). The CDR3 DNA sequence: TGTGCCAGCAGCGTATCCCCCTACGAGCAGTACTTC. Its translation: CASSVSPYEQYF.

Only one count was recorded for this clonotype. This chain uses TRBV6-1 with TRBJ2-6; D perhaps matches TRBD1 (6 bases). There are 16 residues in the CDR3. V was shortened by 7 bases and J by 0 bases, with 13 bases between the two germline ends. Per the germline V gene, CDR1 is MNHNS and CDR2 is SASEGT. CDR3 sequence reads: CASKRDIFSGANVLTF. The CDR3 region has the DNA TGTGCCAGCAAAAGGGACATCTTCTCTGGGGCCAACGTCCTGACTTTC.

V usage is TRBV27 and J usage is TRBJ1-1; 9 nucleotides match TRBD1. J gave up 4 bases and V 5 bases, and 8 bases lay outside the gene matches. This CDR3 contains 15 residues. The germline V gene encodes CDR1 MNHEY and CDR2 SMNVEV (reference sequence). For the CDR3, the DNA is TGTGCCAGCAGTCTACAGGGGGCGATGGGCACTGAAGCTTTCTTT. Its translation is CASSLQGAMGTEAFF.

The sample holds one count of this clonotype. The rearrangement uses TRBV3-1 and TRBJ2-5; no clear D gene. Germline assignment: CDR1 LGHDT and CDR2 YNNKEL (reference sequence). The ends were cut back, 2 bases at V and 3 bases at J, with 16 bases in the middle. The CDR3 runs to 16 residues. The chain's CDR3 is CASSQRNGPRKETQYF. The CDR3 region has the DNA TGTGCCAGCAGCCAACGAAACGGGCCACGAAAAGAGACCCAGTACTTC.

The sample holds one count of this clonotype. The chain has TRBV30 and TRBJ1-5; D remains ambiguous. Germline CDR1 reads GTSNPN; CDR2 reads SVGIG (reference sequence). The CDR3 is made up of 15 amino acids. V dropped 0 bases and J dropped 4 bases, with 13 bases sitting between them. This CDR3 reads CAWSVGVGLNQPQHF. CDR3 bases: TGTGCCTGGAGTGTAGGTGTTGGGCTAAATCAGCCCCAGCATTTT.

The V call is TRBV12-3 or TRBV12-4, the J call TRBJ2-1, with a possible D match to TRBD1 (6 bases). V gave up 3 bases and J gave up 2 bases, with 8 bases separating them. This CDR3 comprises 14 residues. The CDR3 nucleotides read TGTGCCAGCAGTTTTACAGGGCCCTACAATGAGCAGTTCTTC. Translated, it gives CASSFTGPYNEQFF.

The rearrangement links TRBV10-3 to TRBJ2-5, with D possibly being TRBD1 (5 bases). Germline CDR1 and CDR2: ENHRY and SYGVKD. This CDR3 contains 14 residues. Trimming took 0 bases from V and 2 from J, leaving 7 bases between them. The CDR3 here is CAISESGQQETQYF. DNA of the CDR3: TGTGCCATCAGTGAGTCGGGGCAGCAAGAGACCCAGTACTTC.

J is TRBJ1-5 and V is TRBV6-2 or TRBV6-3; no clear D gene. From germline, CDR1 is MNHEY and CDR2 SVGEGT. CDR3 length equals 13 residues. The V gene lost 0 bases and the J gene lost 7 bases, with 7 bases spanning the gap. The CDR3 here is CASSYSIVQPQHF. As DNA, the CDR3 is TGTGCCAGCAGTTACTCGATCGTACAGCCCCAGCATTTT.

V and J are TRBV3-1 and TRBJ1-2; no clear D gene. The germline V gene has CDR1 LGHDT and CDR2 YNNKEL (reference sequence). The CDR3 sequence is 14 residues long. The V and J ends lost 1 base and 4 bases respectively, with 10 bases between them. The CDR3 reads CASSQVGRSYGYTF. In DNA form, the CDR3 reads TGTGCCAGCAGCCAAGTTGGAAGGTCCTATGGCTACACCTTC.

This clonotype showed up just once. The genes are TRBV18 and TRBJ2-1, with TRBD2 as a possible D gene (6 bases). Trimming stripped 8 bases from V and 9 bases from J, with 14 bases between. Per germline, CDR1 KGHSH and CDR2 LQKENI. This CDR3 region has 12 residues. DNA of the CDR3: TGTGCCAGCGCCGGACTATCGAGTGAGCAGTTCTTC. Encoded protein: CASAGLSSEQFF.

Turning to this clonotype: One junction end does not reproduce the germline sequence, and a read error may be involved. V gene TRBV7-6 combines with J gene TRBJ2-1; the D gene is possibly TRBD2 (5 bases). This CDR3 has 13 residues. The V gene's germline CDR1 is SGHVS and CDR2 FNYEAQ. In DNA form, the CDR3 reads TGTGCTAGCAGCTTAGCGCCTACCGGTAGGCAGTTCTTC. It codes for CASSLAPTGRQFF.

This chain uses TRBV28 with TRBJ2-3; TRBD2 might be the D (5 bases). The CDR3 is 17 amino acids. Deletions cut 5 bases from V and 0 bases from J, with 18 bases between. Germline V gives CDR1 MDHEN, CDR2 SYDVKM. The CDR3 loop reads CASSPRRGGLSTDTQYF. CDR3 in DNA: TGTGCCAGCAGTCCCCGCCGTGGCGGGTTGAGCACAGATACGCAGTATTTT.

The V call is TRBV24-1, the J call TRBJ2-2; 10 bases map to TRBD1. The CDR3 loop spans 16 amino acids. Trimming took 2 bases from V and 6 from J; bases not matched to a gene: 5. The germline gives CDR1 KGHDR, CDR2 SFDVKD. CDR3 residues: CATSDSDRGQAGELFF. In nucleotides, the CDR3 is TGTGCCACCAGTGATTCTGACAGGGGGCAGGCCGGGGAGCTGTTTTTT.